This entry is about one TCR beta chain. The antigen is not known. The data originate from a study of cytomegalovirus exposure and HLA in healthy donors. The wider study: In terms of ancestry, the Caucasian-associated cluster contained more than 65% of the 398 genotyped donors. Study results and limitations: Per a later analysis, HLA-associated TCR beta chains showed more clonal expansion than other, equally common TCR beta chains. When analyzed later, a missense DCLRE1C variant was found to be linked to TCR beta V- and J-gene trimming.

PCR amplification relied on 60 Vbeta primers (plus 13 Jbeta primers). The table came from immunoSEQ multiplex PCR; TCRdb's copy has only in-frame clones and leaves some out. Here the sample spans 100,000 to 150,000 clones, 17% being singletons. This CDR3 is built from 14 residues. The V gene end was trimmed by 6 bases and the J gene end by 5 bases; junction bases not matched to a gene: 10. CDR1 is SQVTM, CDR2 ANQGSEA, per germline. This clonotype was sampled from a female donor in good health and CMV-seropositive. This chain links TRBV29-1 with TRBJ2-7; TRBD2 aligns across 10 bases. Sequencing input: PBMCs. The CDR3 DNA is TGCAGCGTCGCATCACTAGCGGGAAGGAACGAGCAGTACTTC. Translating gives CSVASLAGRNEQYF.